A single T cell receptor (beta chain) is shown here with its context. The data stem from a study of blood T cell repertoires in COVID-19. TCRdb keeps only in-frame clones here, not all; method: immunoSEQ multiplex PCR. In the table there are more than 200,000 clones, about 88% of which are singletons. This clonotype originated in a woman in her 50s who had recovered from COVID-19. Sequenced sample: PBMCs or T cells enriched from blood (not recorded which).

This chain's CDR3 is CASSQGIQGAGGYTF. The DNA of the CDR3 is TGCGCCAGCAGCCAAGGAATACAGGGGGCCGGTGGCTACACCTTC. This chain links TRBV4-1 with TRBJ1-2; 9 bases agree with TRBD1. This CDR3 has 15 residues. Germline CDR1 and CDR2: MGHRA and YSYEKL. V trimming: 1 base; J trimming: 7 bases; junction bases outside the gene matches: 7.